The clone carrying this TCR beta chain was picked up one time. Its specificity is not known. The sample is drawn from a study of cytotoxic CD8 clonotypes in ibrutinib-treated CLL. Trimming removed 0 bases from V and 6 bases from J, with 9 bases in between. The CDR3 has 13 amino acids. The germline V gene has CDR1 SGHRS and CDR2 YFSETQ. Notes on the study in general: Clonality went up at the time of ibrutinib response, stayed stable in sustained remission, and later dropped back toward its baseline level at progression.

The data were produced by immunoSEQ multiplex PCR, yet TCRdb's version contains in-frame clones alone and is incomplete. The sample shows more than 110,000 clones, about 78% of them seen only once. V gene TRBV5-1 combines with J gene TRBJ1-2; D unclear. This sample comprised PBMCs, obtained after 24 months of ibrutinib treatment. The sequence derives from a human donor with chronic lymphocytic leukemia. DNA of the CDR3: TGCGCCAGCAGCTTGGGAAGTGGGGATGGCTACACCTTC. It encodes CASSLGSGDGYTF. The full variable domain, its missing parts supplied by reference TRBV5-1 and TRBJ1-2, is KAGVTQTPRYLIKTRGQQVTLSCSPISGHRSVSWYQQTPGQGLQFLFEYFSETQRNKGNFPGRFSGRQFSNSRSEMNVSTLELGDSALYLCASSLGSGDGYTFGSGTRLTVV.